These 15 T cell receptor beta chains were all obtained from the same sample, sequenced in a study of T cells after posttransplantation cyclophosphamide. Sequenced by immunoSEQ multiplex PCR; TCRdb stores in-frame clones only, minus some. The sample offers around 39,000 clones and no singletons, the top ten holding roughly 1.3%. Sequenced: PBMCs. These receptors came from a girl aged 10 to 17 in good health, CMV-negative, and a related stem cell transplant donor.

This clone was counted only a few times. This chain links TRBV18 with TRBJ1-1; TRBD1 matches at 7 bases. After removal of 3 bases from V and 1 base from J, the junction contained 8 bases not matched to a gene. This CDR3 comprises 16 residues. Germline V lookup: CDR1 KGHSH, CDR2 LQKENI. The CDR3 nucleotides are TGTGCCAGCTCACCCCTAATAGACAGGGAGAACACTGAAGCTTTCTTT. This encodes CASSPLIDRENTEAFF.

The chain links TRBV7-8 to TRBJ1-1; the D is unclear. Germline loops: CDR1 SGHVS, CDR2 FQNEAQ. V gave up 5 bases and J gave up 3 bases, with 16 bases separating them. This CDR3 is 15 amino acids long. The CDR3 loop reads CASSPRYRRDTEAFF. DNA for the CDR3: TGTGCCAGCAGCCCTCGCTATCGTCGCGACACTGAAGCTTTCTTT. Together with reference TRBV7-8 and TRBJ1-1, the CDR3 gives the full variable domain: GAGVSQSPRYKVAKRGQDVALRCDPISGHVSLFWYQQALGQGPEFLTYFQNEAQLDKSGLPSDRFFAERPEGSVSTLKIQRTQQEDSAVYLCASSPRYRRDTEAFFGQGTRLTVV.

This clone was observed a handful of times. The chain uses TRBV7-2 and TRBJ2-5, with 8 bases aligning to TRBD1. The V and J ends lost 1 base and 4 bases, in that order; junction bases with no gene match: 8. The CDR3 contains 16 residues. Germline V lookup: CDR1 SGHTA, CDR2 FQGNSA. The chain's CDR3 is CASSLGTGHSRETQYF. The CDR3 DNA sequence: TGTGCCAGCAGCTTAGGGACAGGGCATAGCCGAGAGACCCAGTACTTC.

This clone was seen at least ten times. The V gene is TRBV5-1, the J gene TRBJ1-1, with 8 bases matching TRBD1. The junction had 16 bases not matched to a gene; V was cut back by 4 bases and J by 5 bases. This CDR3 has 17 residues. Germline V gene lookup returns CDR1 SGHRS and CDR2 YFSETQ. The CDR3 loop is CASSALFGRGLGTEAFF. CDR3 in DNA: TGCGCCAGCAGCGCACTATTTGGCAGGGGGCTCGGGACTGAAGCTTTCTTT.

This clone was counted a few times. This chain uses TRBV9 with TRBJ2-1; the match to TRBD2 covers 10 bases. CDR3 size: 14 residues. Looked up from germline, CDR1 is SGDLS and CDR2 is YYNGEE. Trimming removed 3 bases from V and 6 bases from J; junction bases left unmatched: 3. CDR3 sequence reads: CASSASGGINEQFF. For the CDR3, the DNA is TGTGCCAGCAGCGCTAGCGGGGGTATCAATGAGCAGTTCTTC.

The chain couples TRBV9 to TRBJ2-1; TRBD2 agrees at 14 bases. Germline-derived CDR1 and CDR2 are SGDLS and YYNGEE. The CDR3 has 16 amino acids. J was trimmed by 7 bases and V by 3 bases; bases with no gene match: 6. The CDR3 loop is CASSGSGTSGGNEQFF. CDR3 bases: TGTGCCAGCAGCGGGAGCGGGACTAGCGGGGGTAATGAGCAGTTCTTC. Together with reference TRBV9 and TRBJ2-1, the CDR3 gives the full variable domain: DSGVTQTPKHLITATGQRVTLRCSPRSGDLSVYWYQQSLDQGLQFLIQYYNGEERAKGNILERFSAQQFPDLHSELNLSSLELGDSALYFCASSGSGTSGGNEQFFGPGTRLTVL.

This clone was detected ten times or more. The V call is TRBV4-1, the J call TRBJ1-1; D perhaps matches TRBD1 (5 bases). CDR3 size: 16 residues. V lost 0 bases and J lost 1, with 12 bases in between. In germline, CDR1 is MGHRA, CDR2 YSYEKL. The CDR3 region has the DNA TGCGCCAGCAGCCAAGACGTTGCAGGGTCGAACACTGAAGCTTTCTTT. It encodes CASSQDVAGSNTEAFF.

The chain is built from TRBV4-3 and TRBJ1-2; D is uncertain. The CDR3 has 15 residues. Trimming took 0 bases from V and 0 from J, leaving 8 bases between them. CDR1 is LGHNA, CDR2 YSLEER, per germline. The CDR3 DNA sequence: TGCGCCAGCAGCCAAGAGGCAGTAACTAACTATGGCTACACCTTC. This sequence encodes CASSQEAVTNYGYTF.

There are many counts of this clone. V and J are TRBV11-2 and TRBJ1-2, with 9 bases aligning to TRBD1. Germline CDR1 reads SGHAT; CDR2 reads FQNNGV. The CDR3 is 15 amino acids. V gave up 3 bases and J gave up 4 bases; unmatched junction bases: 6. The CDR3 protein is CASSLALGQGYGYTF. The CDR3, as DNA: TGTGCCAGCAGCTTGGCCTTGGGACAGGGCTATGGCTACACCTTC.

This clone was seen ten or more times. V is TRBV6-4 and J is TRBJ2-2, with 7 bases identical to TRBD1. V lost 2 bases and J lost 4; bases outside the gene matches: 1. CDR1 and CDR2 from the germline V gene are MRHNA and SNTAGT. The CDR3 consists of 14 residues. CDR3 sequence (DNA): TGTGCCAGCAGTGACACAGGGGCCACCGGGGAGCTGTTTTTT. The encoded protein is CASSDTGATGELFF.

This CDR3 is CASSLGDSGDLGTQYF. The CDR3 DNA reads TGTGCCAGCAGCTTGGGAGATAGCGGCGACCTGGGGACCCAGTACTTC. The genes are TRBV7-9 and TRBJ2-5, with D tentatively TRBD2 (6 bases). The CDR3 extends over 16 amino acids. V was trimmed by 3 bases and J by 7 bases, leaving 21 bases between them. The germline V gene encodes CDR1 SEHNR and CDR2 FQNEAQ (reference sequence). Filled out from reference TRBV7-9 and TRBJ2-5, the complete variable domain reads DTGVSQNPRHKITKRGQNVTFRCDPISEHNRLYWYRQTLGQGPEFLTYFQNEAQLEKSRLLSDRFSAERPKGSFSTLEIQRTEQGDSAMYLCASSLGDSGDLGTQYFGPGTRLLVL.

This chain links TRBV5-4 with TRBJ1-2, with D maybe TRBD1 (6 bases). Germline CDR1 is SGHNT and CDR2 is YYREEE (reference sequence). Trimming left V 0 bases short and J 6 bases short, with 12 bases between. CDR3 size: 14 residues. The CDR3 bases are TGTGCCAGCAGCTTGGCAGACAGGCTCAATGGCTACACCTTC. Amino acid sequence: CASSLADRLNGYTF.

This clone was observed many times. CDR3 DNA sequence: TGCGCCAGCAGCCAAGACTCGGGACATTACAATGAGCAGTTCTTC. Translating gives CASSQDSGHYNEQFF. V is TRBV4-1 and J is TRBJ2-1, with a possible D match to TRBD1 (6 bases). The CDR3 contains 15 residues. Trimming removed 0 bases from V and 4 bases from J, with 10 bases in between. CDR1 and CDR2 (germline): MGHRA, YSYEKL.

This clone came up many times. The genes are TRBV18 and TRBJ2-1, with 7 bases identical to TRBD1. The germline V gene encodes CDR1 KGHSH and CDR2 LQKENI. V gave up 8 bases and J gave up 6 bases; unmatched junction bases: 4. The CDR3 spans 12 residues. CDR3 amino acids: CASHGTVNEQFF. DNA for the CDR3: TGTGCCAGCCACGGGACAGTCAATGAGCAGTTCTTC.

This clone was picked up many times. CDR3 protein: CASSPGLSSGNTIYF. In DNA, the CDR3 is TGTGCCAGCAGTCCAGGCCTCAGCTCTGGAAACACCATATATTTT. The chain combines TRBV5-6 with TRBJ1-3; the D is unclear. The CDR3 totals 15 residues. V lost 5 bases to trimming and J lost 0 bases, with 12 bases between them. The germline gives CDR1 SGHDT, CDR2 YYEEEE. The entire variable domain, with the rest obtained from reference TRBV5-6 and TRBJ1-3, is as follows: DAGVTQSPTHLIKTRGQQVTLRCSPKSGHDTVSWYQQALGQGPQFIFQYYEEEERQRGNFPDRFSGHQFPNYSSELNVNALLLGDSALYLCASSPGLSSGNTIYFGEGSWLTVV.